The 6 T cell receptor beta chains reported below all come from one sample, sequenced in a study of shared clonotypes between healthy human individuals. Measured with immunoSEQ multiplex PCR; TCRdb has only the in-frame clones, and not every one. This table holds about 1.1 million clones, approximately 77% found once. Sequencing was done on a sample of memory CD4+ T cells from PBMCs. Subset denoted: CD45RA-negative fraction. These receptors were collected from a young man in good health. Some clones in this sample may be carry-over from other donors' samples.

The V and J genes are TRBV7-9 and TRBJ1-5, with D hard to call. CDR1 SEHNR and CDR2 FQNEAQ come from the germline V gene (reference sequence). The V and J ends lost 1 base and 0 bases respectively, with 10 bases between them. This CDR3 is 16 amino acids long. The CDR3 DNA is TGTGCCAGCAGCTTAGGGTACGGACTTAGCAATCAGCCCCAGCATTTT. Residues: CASSLGYGLSNQPQHF.

The chain uses TRBV11-2 and TRBJ1-2; 7 bases line up with TRBD1. The length of the CDR3 is 17 residues. V shed 1 base and J 5 bases; nucleotides not matched to a gene: 13. Germline values: CDR1 SGHAT, CDR2 FQNNGV. For the CDR3, the DNA is TGTGCCAGCAGCTTAGGCTATCCCACAGGGGAAATATATGGCTACACCTTC. It translates to CASSLGYPTGEIYGYTF.

This clone was seen repeatedly, ten times or more. This chain uses TRBV6-6 with TRBJ2-1, with 7 bases that match TRBD2. Trimming at V came to 6 bases and at J to 1 base, leaving 9 bases not matched to a gene. CDR1 is MNHNY, CDR2 SVGAGI, per germline (reference sequence). CDR3 length: 16 amino acids. CDR3 sequence: CASSSYGEGSYNEQFF. The CDR3 DNA follows: TGTGCCAGCAGCTCATATGGGGAGGGGTCCTACAATGAGCAGTTCTTC.

The rearrangement joins TRBV5-6 to TRBJ1-5; D may be TRBD1 (6 bases). Per germline, CDR1 SGHDT and CDR2 YYEEEE. The CDR3 totals 13 residues. V was shortened by 0 bases and J by 10 bases, with 11 bases between the two germline ends. CDR3 residues: CASSLERGGPQHF. The DNA for the CDR3 is TGTGCCAGCAGCTTGGAAAGAGGGGGTCCCCAGCATTTT. Using reference TRBV5-6 and TRBJ1-5 for the parts outside the CDR3, the full variable domain is DAGVTQSPTHLIKTRGQQVTLRCSPKSGHDTVSWYQQALGQGPQFIFQYYEEEERQRGNFPDRFSGHQFPNYSSELNVNALLLGDSALYLCASSLERGGPQHFGDGTRLSIL.

The V and J genes are TRBV5-8 and TRBJ2-3; D unclear. Trimming pared 4 bases from V and 3 bases from J, leaving 21 bases between. CDR1 is SGHTS, CDR2 YDEGEE, per germline. The CDR3 length is 17 residues. CDR3 bases: TGTGCCAGCAGCCCATCTCGGACCTCCCTTCGGACAGATACGCAGTATTTT. It translates to CASSPSRTSLRTDTQYF.

The gene calls are TRBV5-1 and TRBJ1-5; D gene ambiguous. V lost 4 bases and J 3 bases, leaving 14 bases between the germline ends. In germline, CDR1 is SGHRS, CDR2 YFSETQ. The CDR3 is 15 residues long. This CDR3 reads CASSAYNSYNQPQHF. CDR3 nucleotides: TGCGCCAGCAGCGCTTACAACAGCTACAATCAGCCCCAGCATTTT.